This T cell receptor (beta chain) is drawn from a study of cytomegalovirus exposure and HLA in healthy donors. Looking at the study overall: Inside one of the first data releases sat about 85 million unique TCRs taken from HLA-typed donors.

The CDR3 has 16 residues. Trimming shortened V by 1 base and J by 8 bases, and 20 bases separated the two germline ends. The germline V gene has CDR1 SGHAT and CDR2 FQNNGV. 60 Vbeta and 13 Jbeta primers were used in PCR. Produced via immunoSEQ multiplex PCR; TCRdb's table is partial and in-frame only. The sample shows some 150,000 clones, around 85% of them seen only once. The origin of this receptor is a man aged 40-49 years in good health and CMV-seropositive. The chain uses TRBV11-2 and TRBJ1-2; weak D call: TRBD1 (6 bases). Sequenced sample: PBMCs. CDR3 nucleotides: TGTGCCAGCAGCTTAGGGGTCTTGAAACGGGACAAGGGCTACACCTTC. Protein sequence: CASSLGVLKRDKGYTF.